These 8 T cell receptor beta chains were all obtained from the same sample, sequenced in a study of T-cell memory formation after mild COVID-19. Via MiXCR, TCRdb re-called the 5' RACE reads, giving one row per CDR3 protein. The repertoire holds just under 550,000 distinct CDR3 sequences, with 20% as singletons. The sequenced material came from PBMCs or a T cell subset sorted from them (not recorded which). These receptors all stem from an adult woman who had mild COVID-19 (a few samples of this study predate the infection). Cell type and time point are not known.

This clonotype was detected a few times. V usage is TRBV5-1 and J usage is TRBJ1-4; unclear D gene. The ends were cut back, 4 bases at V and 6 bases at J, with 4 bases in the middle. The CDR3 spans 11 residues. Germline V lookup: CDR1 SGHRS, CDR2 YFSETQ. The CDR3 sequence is CASSEDEKLFF. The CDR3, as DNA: TGCGCCAGCAGCGAAGATGAAAAACTGTTTTTT.

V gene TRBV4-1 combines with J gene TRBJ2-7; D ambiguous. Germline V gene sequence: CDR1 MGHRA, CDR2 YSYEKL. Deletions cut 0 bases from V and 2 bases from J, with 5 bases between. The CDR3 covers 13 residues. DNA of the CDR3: TGCGCCAGCAGCCAAGAGAGGACCTACGAGCAGTACTTC. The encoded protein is CASSQERTYEQYF.

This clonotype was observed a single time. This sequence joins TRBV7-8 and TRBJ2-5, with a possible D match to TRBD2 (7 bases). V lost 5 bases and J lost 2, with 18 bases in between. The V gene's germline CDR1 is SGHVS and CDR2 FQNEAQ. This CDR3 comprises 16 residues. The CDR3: CASSPGAAGPQETQYF. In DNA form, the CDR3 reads TGTGCCAGCAGCCCAGGGGCAGCGGGGCCACAAGAGACCCAGTACTTC. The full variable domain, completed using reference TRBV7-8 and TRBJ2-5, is GAGVSQSPRYKVAKRGQDVALRCDPISGHVSLFWYQQALGQGPEFLTYFQNEAQLDKSGLPSDRFFAERPEGSVSTLKIQRTQQEDSAVYLCASSPGAAGPQETQYFGPGTRLLVL.

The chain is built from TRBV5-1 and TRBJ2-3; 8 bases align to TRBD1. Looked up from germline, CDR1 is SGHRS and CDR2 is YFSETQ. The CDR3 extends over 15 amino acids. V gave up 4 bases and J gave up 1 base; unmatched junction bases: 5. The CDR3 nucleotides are TGCGCCAGCAGCCTCCGACAGGGGCGCACAGATACGCAGTATTTT. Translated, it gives CASSLRQGRTDTQYF.

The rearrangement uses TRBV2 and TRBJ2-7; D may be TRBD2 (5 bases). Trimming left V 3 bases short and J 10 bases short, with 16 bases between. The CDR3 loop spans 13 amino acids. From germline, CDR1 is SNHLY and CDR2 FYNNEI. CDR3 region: CASSEYERHIQYF. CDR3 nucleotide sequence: TGTGCCAGCAGTGAGTATGAGCGGCATATCCAGTACTTC.

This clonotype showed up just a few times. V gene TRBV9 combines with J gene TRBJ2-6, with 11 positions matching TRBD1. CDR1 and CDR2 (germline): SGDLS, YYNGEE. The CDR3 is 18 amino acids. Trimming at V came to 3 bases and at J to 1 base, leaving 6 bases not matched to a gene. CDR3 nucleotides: TGTGCCAGCAGCGCCCGGACAGGGGGCGAGTCTGGGGCCAACGTCCTGACTTTC. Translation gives CASSARTGGESGANVLTF.

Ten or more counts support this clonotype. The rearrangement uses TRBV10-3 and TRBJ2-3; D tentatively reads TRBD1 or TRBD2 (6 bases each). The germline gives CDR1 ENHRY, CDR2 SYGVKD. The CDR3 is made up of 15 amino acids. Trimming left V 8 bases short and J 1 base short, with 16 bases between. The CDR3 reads CAIDSGEEGTDTQYF. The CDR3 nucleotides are TGTGCCATCGATTCAGGGGAGGAGGGCACAGATACGCAGTATTTT.

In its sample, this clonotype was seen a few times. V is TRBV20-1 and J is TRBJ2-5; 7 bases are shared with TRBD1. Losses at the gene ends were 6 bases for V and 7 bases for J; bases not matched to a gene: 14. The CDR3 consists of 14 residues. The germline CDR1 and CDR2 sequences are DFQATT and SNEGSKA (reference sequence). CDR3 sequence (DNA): TGCAGTGCCCTAAGAGGGGGCTCTGGGGGGACCCAGTACTTC. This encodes CSALRGGSGGTQYF.